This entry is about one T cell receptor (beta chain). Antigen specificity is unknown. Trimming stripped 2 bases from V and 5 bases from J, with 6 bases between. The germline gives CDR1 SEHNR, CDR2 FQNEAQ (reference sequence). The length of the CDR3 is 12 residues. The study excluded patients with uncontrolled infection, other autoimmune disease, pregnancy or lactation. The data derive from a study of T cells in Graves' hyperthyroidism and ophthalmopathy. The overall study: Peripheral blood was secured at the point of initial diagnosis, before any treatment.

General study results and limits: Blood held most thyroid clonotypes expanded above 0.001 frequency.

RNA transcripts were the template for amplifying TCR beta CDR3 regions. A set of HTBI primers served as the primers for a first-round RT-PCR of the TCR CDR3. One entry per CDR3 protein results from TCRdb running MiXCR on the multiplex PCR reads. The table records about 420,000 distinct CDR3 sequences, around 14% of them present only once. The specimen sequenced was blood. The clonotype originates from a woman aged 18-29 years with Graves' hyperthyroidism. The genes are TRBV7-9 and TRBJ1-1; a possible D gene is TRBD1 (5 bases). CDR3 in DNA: TGTGCCAGCAGCTTATACAGGACTGAAGCTTTCTTT. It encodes CASSLYRTEAFF.